The present entry profiles one T cell receptor (beta chain) with its context. Participants, about 18 to 90 years old, spanned under 30 US areas. Participant-given clinical history determined each cohort assignment. This specimen belongs to a study of blood T cell repertoires in COVID-19. Study information: Material from acute and convalescent COVID-19 was sourced from the United States, Italy and Spain. Sample material is recorded as cDNA or gDNA derived from T cells, B-cell-depleted T cells, or PBMCs.

This CDR3 comprises 13 residues. V lost 9 bases, J lost 5 bases, and 16 bases lay in between. Germline-derived CDR1 and CDR2 are SNHLY and FYNNEI. Method: immunoSEQ multiplex PCR; TCRdb's copy keeps in-frame clones and lacks some. The repertoire holds around 170,000 clones, with about 90% as singletons. This clonotype was obtained from a woman aged 45-65 years who had recovered from COVID-19. Sequencing input: PBMCs or T cells enriched from blood (not recorded which). The gene calls are TRBV2 and TRBJ2-5; TRBD2 is a possible D gene (7 bases). The CDR3 is CASTGGARETQYF. DNA for the CDR3: TGTGCCAGTACTGGGGGGGCACGGGAGACCCAGTACTTC. The whole variable domain, remainder taken from reference TRBV2 and TRBJ2-5, is EPEVTQTPSHQVTQMGQEVILRCVPISNHLYFYWYRQILGQKVEFLVSFYNNEISEKSEIFDDQFSVERPDGSNFTLKIRSTKLEDSAMYFCASTGGARETQYFGPGTRLLVL.